The 32 T cell receptor beta chains in this list originate from one sample, sequenced in a study of control samples from healthy donors and cancer patients. Some clones are missing from TCRdb's copy, which holds only in-frame ones; the method was immunoSEQ multiplex PCR. The repertoire holds 90,000 or so clones, 88% seen once, with around 14% in the top ten. Sequencing used blood. The origin of the receptors is an older woman in good health.

The V and J genes are TRBV5-1 and TRBJ2-3; no clear D. Germline V gives CDR1 SGHRS, CDR2 YFSETQ. V lost 0 bases, J lost 3 bases, and 11 bases lay in between. The CDR3 is 15 amino acids. The CDR3 DNA follows: TGCGCCAGCAGCTTGGTTCTCAGATATACAGATACGCAGTATTTT. Its protein is CASSLVLRYTDTQYF.

The genes are TRBV18 and TRBJ2-5; 10 nucleotides align to TRBD2. V was pared by 5 bases and J by 0 bases, with 9 bases of the junction left unmatched. The CDR3 length is 17 residues. Germline CDR1 reads KGHSH; CDR2 reads LQKENI. DNA of the CDR3: TGTGCCAGCTCATCGTGGACTAGCGGAAAGTACCAAGAGACCCAGTACTTC. Protein product: CASSSWTSGKYQETQYF. The full variable domain, in which reference TRBV18 and TRBJ2-5 provide the parts outside the CDR3, is NAGVMQNPRHLVRRRGQEARLRCSPMKGHSHVYWYRQLPEEGLKFMVYLQKENIIDESGMPKERFSAEFPKEGPSILRIQQVVRGDSAAYFCASSSWTSGKYQETQYFGPGTRLLVL.

The count of this clone is one. The sample carries other DNA sequences with the same CDR3. V is TRBV30 and J is TRBJ1-1; a weak D match, TRBD1 (5 bases). Trimming removed 5 bases at V and 1 base at J, with 8 bases between. This CDR3 contains 12 residues. CDR1 is GTSNPN, CDR2 SVGIG, per germline (reference sequence). Here the CDR3 reads CAWGQSNTEAFF. CDR3 bases: TGTGCCTGGGGACAATCGAACACTGAAGCTTTCTTT. Full variable domain (remainder filled in from reference TRBV30 and TRBJ1-1): SQTIHQWPATLVQPVGSPLSLECTVEGTSNPNLYWYRQAAGRGLQLLFYSVGIGQISSEVPQNLSASRPQDRQFILSSKKLLLSDSGFYLCAWGQSNTEAFFGQGTRLTVV.

This chain links TRBV7-8 with TRBJ1-1, with D possibly TRBD1 on 6 matching bases. The germline V gene has CDR1 SGHVS and CDR2 FQNEAQ. The ends were cut back, 4 bases at V and 3 bases at J, with 18 bases in the middle. This CDR3 has 16 amino acids. CDR3 DNA: TGTGCCAGCAGCTCGCAATGGGGGCCCCCGGACACTGAAGCTTTCTTT. Translated, it gives CASSSQWGPPDTEAFF.

J is TRBJ1-6 and V is TRBV2, with D possibly TRBD1 on 6 matching bases. The CDR3 length is 15 residues. Germline V lookup: CDR1 SNHLY, CDR2 FYNNEI. The germline V and J ends were trimmed by 6 bases and 5 bases, with 14 bases remaining between them. The CDR3 region is CASRQRTANNSPLHF. Written as DNA, the CDR3 is TGTGCCAGCAGACAAAGGACAGCTAATAATTCACCCCTCCACTTT.

The rearrangement links TRBV9 to TRBJ2-3; 8 bases are shared with TRBD2. The junction had 12 bases not matched to a gene; V was cut back by 0 bases and J by 6 bases. The CDR3 runs 17 residues. Germline assignment: CDR1 SGDLS and CDR2 YYNGEE. This chain's CDR3 is CASSVEAPGGARDTQYF. CDR3 nucleotides: TGTGCCAGCAGCGTAGAGGCCCCCGGGGGGGCCAGGGATACGCAGTATTTT.

J is TRBJ2-1 and V is TRBV3-1 (or the pseudogene TRBV3-2); 8 nucleotides match TRBD1. J was trimmed by 10 bases and V by 3 bases; bases with no gene match: 8. Per germline, CDR1 LGHDT and CDR2 YNNKEL (reference sequence). CDR3 length: 14 residues. In nucleotides, the CDR3 is TGTGCCAGCAGCCAGGGAACAGGGGGAAGAGAGCAGTTCTTC. It codes for CASSQGTGGREQFF.

The chain has TRBV10-1 and TRBJ2-5, with D unresolved. Per germline, CDR1 WNHNN and CDR2 SYGVQD (reference sequence). Trimming cost V 3 bases and J 4 bases, with 12 bases left between them. The CDR3 loop spans 14 amino acids. The CDR3, as DNA: TGCGCCAGCAGTGAAAGGGCCACAGCAGAGACCCAGTACTTC. Its protein is CASSERATAETQYF.

The chain carries TRBV3-1 (or the pseudogene TRBV3-2) and TRBJ2-1, with 9 bases that match TRBD2. The CDR3 contains 20 residues. The junction had 18 bases not matched to a gene; V was cut back by 3 bases and J by 3 bases. Germline V gives CDR1 LGHDT, CDR2 YNNKEL (reference sequence). CDR3 coding DNA: TGTGCCAGCAGCCAGGAAGATCTTGGGAGTGCTAGCGGGATCTACAATGAGCAGTTCTTC. It encodes CASSQEDLGSASGIYNEQFF.

The chain employs TRBV6-5 and TRBJ1-1; perhaps TRBD1 as D (5 bases). Between the trimmed V and J ends, which lost 2 bases and 3 bases, there was a span of 13 bases. From germline, CDR1 is MNHEY and CDR2 SVGAGI. The CDR3 sequence is 15 residues long. For the CDR3, the DNA is TGTGCCAGCAGTTACCTTGGGACGGTTGACACTGAAGCTTTCTTT. It codes for CASSYLGTVDTEAFF.

This clone was counted a few times. This chain connects TRBV5-1 to TRBJ2-2; the match to TRBD2 covers 7 bases. After removal of 5 bases from V and 7 bases from J, the junction contained 11 bases not matched to a gene. The CDR3 totals 15 residues. From germline, CDR1 is SGHRS and CDR2 YFSETQ. CDR3 region: CASSGSGKIGGELFF. The CDR3, as DNA: TGCGCCAGCAGTGGGAGCGGGAAGATTGGCGGGGAGCTGTTTTTT.

The V and J genes are TRBV5-8 and TRBJ1-6; D is unclear. The germline gives CDR1 SGHTS, CDR2 YDEGEE. V was pared by 0 bases and J by 6 bases, with 7 bases between. The CDR3 sequence is 14 residues long. CDR3 in amino acids: CASSLGAPNSPLHF. Here the CDR3 DNA reads TGTGCCAGCAGCTTGGGGGCCCCTAATTCACCCCTCCACTTT.

J is TRBJ2-2 and V is TRBV19, with D perhaps given as TRBD1 or TRBD2 (5 bases each). CDR3 length equals 15 residues. In germline, CDR1 is LNHDA, CDR2 SQIVND (reference sequence). V gave up 7 bases and J gave up 0 bases, with 12 bases separating them. CDR3 sequence (DNA): TGTGCCAGTAATTCCGGGACGTCGAACACCGGGGAGCTGTTTTTT. Its protein is CASNSGTSNTGELFF.

CDR3 amino acids: CASSVGLSSGTDTQYF. The CDR3 region has the DNA TGTGCCAGCAGCGTAGGTCTTTCGTCGGGCACAGATACGCAGTATTTT. The chain employs TRBV9 and TRBJ2-3; no definite D call. V lost 0 bases and J 1 base, leaving 12 bases between the germline ends. This CDR3 is 16 amino acids long. Germline-derived CDR1 and CDR2 are SGDLS and YYNGEE.

This chain uses TRBV10-3 with TRBJ1-1, with 10 bases fitting TRBD1. The germline V gene encodes CDR1 ENHRY and CDR2 SYGVKD. J lost 6 bases, V lost 6 bases, and 4 bases had no gene match. This CDR3 comprises 13 residues. The chain's CDR3 is CAISSGTGAEAFF. The CDR3 DNA reads TGTGCCATCAGCTCCGGGACAGGGGCTGAAGCTTTCTTT.

The chain recombines TRBV5-4 with TRBJ1-1, with D uncertain. The germline V and J ends were trimmed by 4 bases and 1 base, with 17 bases remaining between them. Germline V gene lookup returns CDR1 SGHNT and CDR2 YYREEE (reference sequence). The CDR3 is made up of 16 amino acids. The CDR3, as DNA: TGTGCCAGCAGCCCCCCTCCAGGAGGGAGGAACACTGAAGCTTTCTTT. This codes for CASSPPPGGRNTEAFF.

J is TRBJ1-5 and V is TRBV19, with 7 bases lining up with TRBD1. V gave up 5 bases and J gave up 6 bases; unmatched junction bases: 7. This CDR3 comprises 14 residues. In germline, CDR1 is LNHDA, CDR2 SQIVND (reference sequence). This CDR3 is CASSEYRGGQPQHF. Written as DNA, the CDR3 is TGTGCCAGTAGTGAATACAGGGGTGGTCAGCCCCAGCATTTT.

The chain has TRBV3-1 (or the pseudogene TRBV3-2) and TRBJ2-1, with D tentatively TRBD2 (5 bases). V was shortened by 3 bases and J by 5 bases, with 14 bases between the two germline ends. The CDR3 is made up of 15 amino acids. CDR1 is LGHDT and CDR2 is YNNKEL in the germline V gene (reference sequence). The CDR3 here is CASSHSGLPDNEQFF. CDR3 nucleotide sequence: TGTGCCAGCAGCCACAGCGGTCTACCTGACAATGAGCAGTTCTTC.

This clone was detected only once. The chain uses TRBV9 and TRBJ1-1; no firm D call. V was pared by 3 bases and J by 1 base, with 4 bases between. In germline, CDR1 is SGDLS, CDR2 YYNGEE. The CDR3 is 12 residues long. CDR3: CASSASNTEAFF. The CDR3 DNA is TGTGCCAGCAGCGCTTCGAACACTGAAGCTTTCTTT.

This chain uses TRBV29-1 with TRBJ1-1, with a possible D match to TRBD1 (6 bases). CDR3 length: 13 residues. Between the trimmed V and J ends, which lost 3 bases and 4 bases, there was a span of 12 bases. The germline V gene has CDR1 SQVTM and CDR2 ANQGSEA. This chain's CDR3 is CSVESGGSTEAFF. Written as DNA, the CDR3 is TGCAGCGTTGAGTCGGGGGGCAGCACTGAAGCTTTCTTT.

Remarks on this clone: This may be a read error, as it is one base from a much larger clone. Other nucleotide sequences from this sample produce the same CDR3. The chain couples TRBV7-9 to TRBJ1-4, with D possibly being TRBD1 (6 bases). The CDR3 loop spans 15 amino acids. Germline CDR1 SEHNR, CDR2 FQNEAQ (reference sequence). The CDR3 DNA reads TGTGCCAGCAGCCCGAAGGGGGGGACTAATGAAAAATTGTTTTTT. Encoded protein: CASSPKGGTNEKLFF.

The rearrangement joins TRBV27 to TRBJ1-6; D possibly corresponds to TRBD1 (5 bases). Deletions cut 2 bases from V and 0 bases from J, with 11 bases between. CDR1 MNHEY and CDR2 SMNVEV come from the germline V gene (reference sequence). The CDR3 is 17 amino acids. The CDR3 DNA follows: TGTGCCAGCAGTTTACTCGGGGGAAGCTCCTATAATTCACCCCTCCACTTT. Translating gives CASSLLGGSSYNSPLHF.

The rearrangement uses TRBV7-9 and TRBJ1-2; D gene unclear. Deletions cut 5 bases from V and 4 bases from J, with 20 bases between. CDR3 size: 16 residues. In germline, CDR1 is SEHNR, CDR2 FQNEAQ (reference sequence). Here the CDR3 reads CASSTGGTTRAYGYTF. In nucleotides, the CDR3 is TGTGCCAGCAGCACCGGTGGCACGACCCGGGCCTATGGCTACACCTTC. Looking up the rest from reference TRBV7-9 and TRBJ1-2 gives the full variable domain: DTGVSQNPRHKITKRGQNVTFRCDPISEHNRLYWYRQTLGQGPEFLTYFQNEAQLEKSRLLSDRFSAERPKGSFSTLEIQRTEQGDSAMYLCASSTGGTTRAYGYTFGSGTRLTVV.

The chain uses TRBV19 and TRBJ1-4, with a possible D match to TRBD1 (5 bases). V lost 3 bases and J 4 bases, leaving 9 bases between the germline ends. Germline lookup yields CDR1 LNHDA and CDR2 SQIVND (reference sequence). The CDR3 extends over 14 amino acids. CDR3 protein: CASSMGLGNEKLFF. CDR3 nucleotide sequence: TGTGCCAGTAGTATGGGACTAGGTAATGAAAAACTGTTTTTT.

V gene TRBV6-8 combines with J gene TRBJ2-1, with 12 bases lining up with TRBD2. Per germline, CDR1 MNHGY and CDR2 SAAAGT. Trimming at V came to 6 bases and at J to 3 bases, leaving 9 bases not matched to a gene. The CDR3 has 17 residues. The CDR3 is CASRRTSGTASYNEQFF. The DNA of the CDR3 is TGTGCCAGCAGAAGGACTAGCGGGACAGCTAGCTACAATGAGCAGTTCTTC.

As DNA, the CDR3 is TGTGCCTGGAGGCCTACGGGTAATTCACCCCTCCACTTT. Translated: CAWRPTGNSPLHF. The chain links TRBV30 to TRBJ1-6; the D is unclear. V was pared by 3 bases and J by 6 bases, with 9 bases between. The germline CDR1 and CDR2 sequences are GTSNPN and SVGIG (reference sequence). CDR3 length: 13 amino acids. Drawing the rest from reference TRBV30 and TRBJ1-6, the complete variable domain is SQTIHQWPATLVQPVGSPLSLECTVEGTSNPNLYWYRQAAGRGLQLLFYSVGIGQISSEVPQNLSASRPQDRQFILSSKKLLLSDSGFYLCAWRPTGNSPLHFGNGTRLTVT.

There are a few counts of this clone. The chain is built from TRBV6-5 and TRBJ1-3; perhaps TRBD1 as D (6 bases). V lost 6 bases and J 9 bases, leaving 12 bases between the germline ends. This CDR3 contains 12 residues. Looked up from germline, CDR1 is MNHEY and CDR2 is SVGAGI. CDR3 in amino acids: CASRGAGGTIYF. CDR3 in DNA: TGTGCCAGCAGGGGGGCCGGGGGCACCATATATTTT.

V is TRBV27 and J is TRBJ2-3; 7 nucleotides align to TRBD1. Losses at the gene ends were 3 bases for V and 3 bases for J; bases not matched to a gene: 3. The CDR3 is 14 residues long. CDR1 MNHEY and CDR2 SMNVEV come from the germline V gene (reference sequence). DNA for the CDR3: TGTGCCAGCAGTTTGGGACAGTTGACAGATACGCAGTATTTT. Translating gives CASSLGQLTDTQYF.

This clone was seen once. V is TRBV2 and J is TRBJ2-1; D might be TRBD2 (6 bases). Germline CDR1 is SNHLY and CDR2 is FYNNEI. CDR3 length equals 13 residues. Trimming stripped 10 bases from V and 5 bases from J, with 15 bases between. Here the CDR3 DNA reads TGTGCCACCATGCGGGGCCTAAACAATGAGCAGTTCTTC. Its protein is CATMRGLNNEQFF.

This clone was detected a few times. This chain joins TRBV6-5 and TRBJ2-1; the match to TRBD1 covers 7 bases. V shed 6 bases and J 9 bases; nucleotides not matched to a gene: 5. CDR3 length: 12 amino acids. The germline gives CDR1 MNHEY, CDR2 SVGAGI. CDR3 sequence: CASSKTGIEQFF. The CDR3 bases are TGTGCCAGCAGCAAGACAGGGATTGAGCAGTTCTTC.

Only one count was recorded for this clone. The chain links TRBV10-1 to TRBJ1-1; D gene unclear. Trimming left V 0 bases short and J 2 bases short, with 10 bases between. CDR1 is WNHNN, CDR2 SYGVQD, per germline (reference sequence). The CDR3 spans 15 residues. The CDR3 sequence is CASSESSGSNTEAFF. The CDR3 DNA reads as TGCGCCAGCAGTGAGTCTTCGGGGTCCAACACTGAAGCTTTCTTT.

The table lists this clone with a few counts. The chain recombines TRBV2 with TRBJ2-7; D gene uncertain. The germline V gene has CDR1 SNHLY and CDR2 FYNNEI. The CDR3 has 12 residues. The V and J ends lost 2 bases and 5 bases respectively, with 7 bases between them. The CDR3 region has the DNA TGTGCCAGCAGTGAATGGGTTAACGAGCAGTACTTC. Its translation is CASSEWVNEQYF.